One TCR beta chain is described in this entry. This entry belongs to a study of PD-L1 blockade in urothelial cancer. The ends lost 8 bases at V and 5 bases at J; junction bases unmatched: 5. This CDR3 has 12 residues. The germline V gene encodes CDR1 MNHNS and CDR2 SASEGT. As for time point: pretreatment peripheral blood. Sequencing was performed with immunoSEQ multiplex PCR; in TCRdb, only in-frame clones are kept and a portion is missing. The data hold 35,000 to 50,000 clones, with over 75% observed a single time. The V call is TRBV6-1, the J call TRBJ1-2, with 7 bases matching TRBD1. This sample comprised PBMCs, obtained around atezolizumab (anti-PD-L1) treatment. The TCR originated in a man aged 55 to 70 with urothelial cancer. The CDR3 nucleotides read TGTGCCAGCGAGGGACAGCGTTATGGCTACACCTTC. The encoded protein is CASEGQRYGYTF.